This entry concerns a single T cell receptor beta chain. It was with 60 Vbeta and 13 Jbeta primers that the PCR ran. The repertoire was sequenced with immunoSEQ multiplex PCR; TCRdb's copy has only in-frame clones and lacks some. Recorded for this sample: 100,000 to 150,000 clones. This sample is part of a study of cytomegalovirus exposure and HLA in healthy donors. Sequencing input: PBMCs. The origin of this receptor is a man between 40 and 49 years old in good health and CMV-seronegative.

Here the CDR3 reads CASSEGAALAGPYEQYF. The CDR3 DNA follows: TGTGCCAGCAGTGAAGGGGCTGCACTAGCGGGACCCTACGAGCAGTACTTC. The genes are TRBV2 and TRBJ2-7, with 10 positions matching TRBD2. V trimming: 1 base; J trimming: 2 bases; junction bases outside the gene matches: 8. The CDR3 loop spans 17 amino acids. Germline CDR1 SNHLY, CDR2 FYNNEI.